A selection of T cell receptor beta chains follows, all from one sample in a study of shared clonotypes between healthy human individuals. The assay was immunoSEQ multiplex PCR, and TCRdb's table has in-frame clones only and misses some. The repertoire has a few million clones, just under 95% of them found once; the top ten carry more than 1.5%. The source material was naive CD8+ T cells from PBMCs. The receptors were gathered from a man younger than 30 in good health. Some clones in this sample may be carry-over from other donors' samples. The CDR3 runs from the conserved cysteine through the conserved F or W. The order of the fields is V gene, D gene, J gene, clone size, CDR3 DNA, CDR3 protein. A D gene is named only where the DNA matches it firmly. Expanded clones are given a class, and other clones once, few, many or no size at all.

TRBV5-6	TRBD1	TRBJ1-3	once	TGTGCCAGCAGCCATCCGGGACAGGGAGGTGGAAACACCATATATTTT	CASSHPGQGGGNTIYF
TRBV14	TRBD1	TRBJ1-1	.	TGTGCCAGCAGCCTCACAGGGGGGCGAGCTGAAGCTTTCTTT	CASSLTGGRAEAFF
TRBV30	TRBD1	TRBJ1-4	.	TGTGCCTGGAGTGCCCTCGGACGACAGGGCAGTGAAAAACTGTTTTTT	CAWSALGRQGSEKLFF
TRBV29-1	TRBD1	TRBJ2-1	.	TGCAGCGTTTGGGACAGGGGGCTCTCCTACAATGAGCAGTTCTTC	CSVWDRGLSYNEQFF
TRBV7-9	.	TRBJ2-5	.	TGTGCCAGCAGCCTCCGGACCCTCCAAGAGACCCAGTACTTC	CASSLRTLQETQYF
TRBV16	TRBD1	TRBJ1-1	.	TGTGCCAGCAGCCAACTCACAGGGGGTATCGAAGCTTTCTTT	CASSQLTGGIEAFF
TRBV4-3	.	TRBJ2-7	.	TGCGCCAGCAGCCAAATCTTCGTAGAACCCAACCGAGGTTCCTACGAGCAGTACTTC	CASSQIFVEPNRGSYEQYF
TRBV6-5	TRBD2	TRBJ2-1	.	TGTGCCAGCAGTTATAGCGGGAGCTCCTACAATGAGCAGTTCTTC	CASSYSGSSYNEQFF
TRBV9	.	TRBJ1-3	once	TGTGCCAGCAGCGTAGGGATTGGAAACACCATATATTTT	CASSVGIGNTIYF
TRBV7-9	.	TRBJ1-1	.	TGTGCCAGCAGCTTCGGGACGGGAACTGAAGCTTTCTTT	CASSFGTGTEAFF
TRBV25-1	TRBD2	TRBJ2-1	.	TGTGCCAGTAGACTAGCGGGAGGAGGTGAGCAGTTCTTC	CASRLAGGGEQFF
TRBV4-1	.	TRBJ2-7	.	TGCGCCAGCAGCCAGTGGACCCGGGAGACTAGTTCCTACGAGCAGTACTTC	CASSQWTRETSSYEQYF
TRBV27	TRBD2	TRBJ2-7	.	TGTGCCAGCAGTTTATTCCGGGGAGGGAGCGAGCAGTACTTC	CASSLFRGGSEQYF
TRBV5-4	TRBD1	TRBJ2-7	.	TGTGCCAGCAGCCCCTTAGGACAGGGGGTATACGAGCAGTACTTC	CASSPLGQGVYEQYF
TRBV12-5	.	TRBJ2-5	.	TGTGCTAGTGCCCCGGGCCTTGGAGAGACCCAGTACTTC	CASAPGLGETQYF
TRBV15	TRBD1	TRBJ2-5	.	TGTGCCACCAGCAGGACAGGGCTACAAGAGACCCAGTACTTC	CATSRTGLQETQYF
TRBV9	TRBD2	TRBJ2-1	.	TGTGCCAGCACCGCCGGTAGCGGGAGAGGTGAGCAGTTCTTC	CASTAGSGRGEQFF
TRBV7-2	TRBD1	TRBJ2-7	.	TGTGCCAGCAGCTTTGCAGACAGGGTGGCCTACGAGCAGTACTTC	CASSFADRVAYEQYF
TRBV10-1	.	TRBJ2-1	.	TGCGCCAGCAGTGGGGACGGAGGGGGTGGTGAGCAGTTCTTC	CASSGDGGGGEQFF
TRBV10-2	.	TRBJ2-1	.	TGCGCCAGCAGGCCCGGCGGGGCGGGTGAGCAGTTCTTC	CASRPGGAGEQFF
TRBV27	.	TRBJ2-1	.	TGTGCCACAATCGCATACAATGAGCAGTTCTTC	CATIAYNEQFF
TRBV4-3	.	TRBJ1-1	once	TGCGCCAGCAGCCAAATTTCCGGGAGCACTGAAGCTTTCTTT	CASSQISGSTEAFF
TRBV6-5	TRBD1	TRBJ1-4	.	TGTGCCAGCAGTTACTCGGGGACAGGGTTTCTTGAAAAACTGTTTTTT	CASSYSGTGFLEKLFF
TRBV28	TRBD2	TRBJ2-1	.	TGTGCCAGCAGGGGGCTAGCGGAGGAAAGCTCCTACAATGAGCAGTTCTTC	CASRGLAEESSYNEQFF
TRBV27	.	TRBJ2-7	.	TGTGCCAGCAGTACGCTAGGAGACCCCTACGAGCAGTACTTC	CASSTLGDPYEQYF
TRBV27	.	TRBJ2-6	.	TGTGCCAGCAGTCCTTTGGAGAGGGTTGCTGGGGCCAACGTCCTGACTTTC	CASSPLERVAGANVLTF
TRBV25-1	.	TRBJ1-1	.	TGTGCCAGCAGTGAATCTTGGAACACTGAAGCTTTCTTT	CASSESWNTEAFF
TRBV19	TRBD1	TRBJ1-1	.	TGTGCCAGTAGTATCTCGAGGGGGCCAGGCACTGAAGCTTTCTTT	CASSISRGPGTEAFF
TRBV28	TRBD2	TRBJ2-3	.	TGTGCCAGCAGTTTATTAGCGGGAGTGACAGATACGCAGTATTTT	CASSLLAGVTDTQYF
TRBV7-3	.	TRBJ2-6	.	TGTGCCAGCAGCTCCCCCGACCACTCTGGGGCCAACGTCCTGACTTTC	CASSSPDHSGANVLTF
TRBV28	TRBD2	TRBJ2-3	.	TGTGCCAGTATAACAGCGGGAGGGCGAGCAGATACGCAGTATTTT	CASITAGGRADTQYF
TRBV27	TRBD1	TRBJ2-7	.	TGTGCCAGCAGAGACGACAGGGGAAAACCCTACGAGCAGTACTTC	CASRDDRGKPYEQYF
TRBV7-9	.	TRBJ2-7	.	TGTGCCAGCAGCTTAGGGGCGCAAGAGCAGTACTTC	CASSLGAQEQYF
TRBV28	.	TRBJ1-5	.	TGTGCCAGCAGCTTAGGGGGGGATCAGCCCCAGCATTTT	CASSLGGDQPQHF
TRBV7-8	.	TRBJ2-7	.	TGTGCCAGCAGCCCGGGTGAAGCACCCGAGCAGTACTTC	CASSPGEAPEQYF
TRBV6-5	TRBD1	TRBJ2-1	.	TGTGCCAGCAGTTACGGCAGGGGGTCCTTCTACAATGAGCAGTTCTTC	CASSYGRGSFYNEQFF
TRBV10-3	.	TRBJ1-5	once	TGTGCCATCAGTGCTGACGGGCACAATCAGCCCCAGCATTTT	CAISADGHNQPQHF
TRBV30	.	TRBJ2-2	few	TGTGCCTGGGGACGGAAGAACACCGGGGAGCTGTTTTTT	CAWGRKNTGELFF
TRBV7-6	.	TRBJ2-1	.	TGTGCCAGCAGCTTAGCCGATAGCGAGCAGTTCTTC	CASSLADSEQFF
TRBV11-2	.	TRBJ2-7	.	TGTGCCAGCAGCTCACTACAGGGAGGATTCTACGAGCAGTACTTC	CASSSLQGGFYEQYF
TRBV19	.	TRBJ2-5	.	TGTGCCAGTACCGTTAGGGGCGGAACCAGCCCGGAGACCCAGTACTTC	CASTVRGGTSPETQYF
TRBV6-1	.	TRBJ2-1	.	TGTGCCAGCAGAGGGACCGACGTTTACAATGAGCAGTTCTTC	CASRGTDVYNEQFF
TRBV7-8	.	TRBJ2-1	.	TGTGCCAGCAGCTTAGGTGAGCAGTTCTTC	CASSLGEQFF
TRBV7-9	.	TRBJ1-4	.	TGTGGGGCAGTTCGTGATGAAAAACTGTTTTTT	CGAVRDEKLFF
TRBV2	.	TRBJ1-5	once	TGTGCCAGCAGTGACCGGCAGACTAGGGATCAGCCCCAGCATTTT	CASSDRQTRDQPQHF
TRBV7-9	TRBD1	TRBJ2-7	once	TGTGCCAGCATCACTTACCCGGGACAGGGGACCTACGAGCAGTACTTC	CASITYPGQGTYEQYF
TRBV7-3	.	TRBJ1-2	.	TGTGCCAGCAGCCCAACCCACCGGGATAGCTATGGCTACACCTTC	CASSPTHRDSYGYTF
TRBV7-9	.	TRBJ2-7	.	TGTGCCAGCAGCTTGGGGGACGGACAAAGAGGAGAGCAGTACTTC	CASSLGDGQRGEQYF
TRBV5-1	.	TRBJ2-1	once	TGCGCCAGCATGTTGGCGGTCCTGGGGTACAATGAGCAGTTCTTC	CASMLAVLGYNEQFF
TRBV15	.	TRBJ1-1	.	TGTGCCACCAGCAGAGACCGGCGGTTGAACACTGAAGCTTTCTTT	CATSRDRRLNTEAFF
TRBV27	.	TRBJ2-7	.	TGTGCCAGCAGTTTGGTCGGCAGTTCCTACGAGCAGTACTTC	CASSLVGSSYEQYF
TRBV28	.	TRBJ1-5	.	TGTGCCAGCTGCAGCTATAGCAATCAGCCCCAGCATTTT	CASCSYSNQPQHF
TRBV6-6	TRBD2	TRBJ2-7	.	TGTGCCAGCAGTTACTCCCCTAGCGGGACCTACGAGCAGTACTTC	CASSYSPSGTYEQYF
TRBV15	.	TRBJ2-1	.	TGTGCCACCAGATATTCTGGGAGCTCCTACAATGAGCAGTTCTTC	CATRYSGSSYNEQFF
TRBV19	TRBD2	TRBJ2-7	.	TGTGCCAGTAGTCCGGGACTAGACTACGAGCAGTACTTC	CASSPGLDYEQYF